This TCR beta chain is from a study of beta chain features in type 1 diabetes. Study-level findings and limits: Cells with high TCR expression could be over-represented when cDNA is sequenced. PCR may have favored shorter templates equally in patients and controls. For type 1 diabetes patients, VDJ junctions showed fewer insertions and more deletions.

This clone has a count of ten or more. Its antigen remains unidentified. What was sequenced were expressed TCRB transcripts, since all of the isolated RNA had been reverse transcribed. About 3.9 million reads on average were seen across naive, central memory and regulatory T cell samples. Sequenced by immunoSEQ multiplex PCR; TCRdb stores in-frame clones only, minus some. The repertoire holds over 300,000 clones, with 8% as singletons. The TCR sequence derives from a woman between 18 and 30 years old in good health. Sequences were obtained from central memory CD4+ T cells from blood.

In DNA, the CDR3 is TGTGCCAGCTCACCACCGGGGTCGCGACATGAGCAGTTCTTC. Translating it yields CASSPPGSRHEQFF. The V and J genes are TRBV18 and TRBJ2-1; D is undetermined. Germline assignment: CDR1 KGHSH and CDR2 LQKENI. Trimming shortened V by 0 bases and J by 8 bases, and 11 bases separated the two germline ends. The CDR3 totals 14 residues.